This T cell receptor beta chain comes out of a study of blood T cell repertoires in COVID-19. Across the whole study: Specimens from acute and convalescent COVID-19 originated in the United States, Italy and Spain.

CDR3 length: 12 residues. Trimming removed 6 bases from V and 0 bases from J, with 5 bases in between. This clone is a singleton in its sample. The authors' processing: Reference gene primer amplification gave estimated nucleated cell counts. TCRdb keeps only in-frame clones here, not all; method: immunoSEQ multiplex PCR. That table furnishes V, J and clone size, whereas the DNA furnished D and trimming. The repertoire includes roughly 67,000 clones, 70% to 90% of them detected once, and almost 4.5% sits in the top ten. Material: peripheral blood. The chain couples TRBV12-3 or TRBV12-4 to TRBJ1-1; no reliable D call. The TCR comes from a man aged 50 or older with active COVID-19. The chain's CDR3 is CASRRMNTEAFF. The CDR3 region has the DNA TGTGCCAGCAGGAGGATGAACACTGAAGCTTTCTTT.